A selection of T cell receptor beta chains follows, all from one sample in a study of blood T cell repertoires in COVID-19. Repertoires were generated with immunoSEQ multiplex PCR, while TCRdb's copy carries only in-frame clones and drops some. This table has approximately 200,000 clones, around 80% appearing once. What was sequenced was PBMCs or T cells enriched from blood (not recorded which). Receptors originate from a woman aged 40-49 years with acute COVID-19. The CDR3 runs from the conserved cysteine through the conserved F or W. Each record gives: CDR3 length, V gene, J gene, D gene, clone size, CDR3 DNA, CDR3 protein. A D gene is named only where the DNA matches it firmly. Part of the rows lack a size; the others show once, few, many or a class for expanded clones.

>13|TRBV20-1|TRBJ2-2|-|-
TGCAGTGCTAGTCGGGGTCGCACCGGGGAGCTGTTTTTT
CSASRGRTGELFF
>13|TRBV12-3/TRBV12-4|TRBJ2-7|-|-
TGTGCCAGCAGTTTTCTCCGGACTACGCAGCAGTACTTC
CASSFLRTTQQYF
>16|TRBV28|TRBJ2-5|-|-
TGTGCCAGCAGTTTATGGGGGGCTGGCAAACAAGAGACCCAGTACTTC
CASSLWGAGKQETQYF
>15|TRBV3-1/TRBV3-2|TRBJ2-5|-|-
TGTGCCAGCAGCCTTGGGCAGGGCAATCAAGAGACCCAGTACTTC
CASSLGQGNQETQYF
>16|TRBV19|TRBJ2-1|TRBD2|-
TGTGCCAGTAGTGCCCTAACTAGCGGGGGCGGGAATGAGCAGTTCTTC
CASSALTSGGGNEQFF
>14|TRBV5-1|TRBJ2-5|-|-
TGCGCCAGCAGCTTGGCTGAGGGAGAAGAGACCCAGTACTTC
CASSLAEGEETQYF
>16|TRBV30|TRBJ1-6|-|-
TGTGCCTGGAGTGCCGGACAGCTCTCCTATAATTCACCCCTCCACTTT
CAWSAGQLSYNSPLHF
>14|TRBV29-1|TRBJ1-2|-|-
TGCAGCACCCTTTCGGACTCCTCTAACTATGGCTACACCTTC
CSTLSDSSNYGYTF
>17|TRBV14|TRBJ2-2|-|-
TGTGCCAGCAGCCACGCCGCCATCAAGGCCGACACCGGAGAGCTGTTTTTT
CASSHAAIKADTGELFF
>16|TRBV11-2|TRBJ2-7|-|-
TGTGCCAGCAGCTTAGGTTCCGTCAGGGCCCCCTACGAGCAGTACTTC
CASSLGSVRAPYEQYF
>16|TRBV5-1|TRBJ2-5|TRBD1|-
TGCGCCAGCAGCTCAGGGGGCAGGGGAGGCGAAGAGACCCAGTACTTC
CASSSGGRGGEETQYF
>14|TRBV30|TRBJ1-1|-|-
TGTGCCTGGAGTGGAACACCAATGAACACTGAAGCTTTCTTT
CAWSGTPMNTEAFF
>13|TRBV12-3/TRBV12-4|TRBJ2-7|-|-
TGTGCCAGCAGTTTAGCCCAGAGGGACGAGCAGTACTTC
CASSLAQRDEQYF
>13|TRBV3-1/TRBV3-2|TRBJ1-2|TRBD1|-
TGTGCCAGCAGCCGACAGGGGGTGGCTGGCTACACCTTC
CASSRQGVAGYTF
>12|TRBV12-3/TRBV12-4|TRBJ1-4|-|-
TGTGCCAGCAGTCCCACAGAAGGAAAACTGTTTTTT
CASSPTEGKLFF
>15|TRBV7-2|TRBJ2-1|TRBD2|-
TGTGCCAGCAGCCAGACAGTCGCGGGAGGGGGTGAGCAGTTCTTC
CASSQTVAGGGEQFF
>15|TRBV5-1|TRBJ2-2|TRBD1|-
TGCGCCAGCAGCTCACGACAGGGCAACACCGGGGAGCTGTTTTTT
CASSSRQGNTGELFF
>13|TRBV10-3|TRBJ1-1|-|once
TGTGCCATCAACCAGGGAGGGTCCACTGAAGCTTTCTTT
CAINQGGSTEAFF
>15|TRBV19|TRBJ1-6|-|-
TGTGCCAGTAGCCCACGGGGTGAAGGTAATTCACCCCTCCACTTT
CASSPRGEGNSPLHF
>14|TRBV5-4|TRBJ1-4|-|-
TGTGCCAGCAGCTTGGCGGGGGAGGATGAAAAACTGTTTTTT
CASSLAGEDEKLFF
>15|TRBV2|TRBJ1-2|-|-
TGTGCCAGCAGCTCCGACGGACAGATCACCTATGGCTACACCTTC
CASSSDGQITYGYTF
>14|TRBV21-1|TRBJ1-3|-|-
TGTGCCAGCGGGCGGACAGACTCTGGAAACACCATATATTTT
CASGRTDSGNTIYF
>14|TRBV5-4|TRBJ2-7|-|-
TGTGCCAGCAGCTTGGCCGGGGACAACTACGAGCAGTACTTC
CASSLAGDNYEQYF
>14|TRBV19|TRBJ1-5|-|few
TGTGCCAGTAGCGGACATTCGGGCAATCAGCCCCAGCATTTT
CASSGHSGNQPQHF
>13|TRBV12-3/TRBV12-4|TRBJ1-1|TRBD1|-
TGTGCCAGCAGTTTAGCGGACAGGGGTAAAGCTTTCTTT
CASSLADRGKAFF
>12|TRBV28|TRBJ1-2|-|-
TGTGCCAGCAGGGACACACGTTATGGCTACACCTTC
CASRDTRYGYTF
>16|TRBV10-1|TRBJ1-5|-|-
TGCGCCAGCAGGATATTAACAGGGATAAGCAATCAGCCCCAGCATTTT
CASRILTGISNQPQHF
>13|TRBV4-3|TRBJ1-1|-|-
TGCGCCAGCAGCCAAGGGGCCCGAACGGCGGCTTTCTTT
CASSQGARTAAFF
>13|TRBV2|TRBJ2-5|-|once
TGTGCCAGCAGTGCAACAAACCAAGAGACCCAGTACTTC
CASSATNQETQYF
>14|TRBV2|TRBJ2-7|TRBD2|-
TGTGCCAGCAGCCTGATGCGGGAGTTCTACGAGCAGTACTTC
CASSLMREFYEQYF
>21|TRBV28|TRBJ1-5|TRBD1|-
TGTGCCAGCAGTTTTGGTGGCTCCGGGACAGGGGGAGGGGGAATGAATCAGCCCCAGCATTTT
CASSFGGSGTGGGGMNQPQHF
>14|TRBV19|TRBJ1-1|TRBD1|few
TGTGCCAGTAGACTTGGACAGGGATGGACTGAAGCTTTCTTT
CASRLGQGWTEAFF
>14|TRBV3-1/TRBV3-2|TRBJ1-5|TRBD1|-
TGTGCCAGCAGCCAAGGGACAGGGACTCAGCCCCAGCATTTT
CASSQGTGTQPQHF
>17|TRBV28|TRBJ1-2|-|-
TGTGCCAGCAGTACGCAAGGACAGTTTTCAGCTAACTATGGCTACACCTTC
CASSTQGQFSANYGYTF
>14|TRBV11-2|TRBJ2-7|-|-
TGTGCCAGCACACCCACGGGAGTCTCCTACGAGCAGTACTTC
CASTPTGVSYEQYF
>16|TRBV24-1|TRBJ2-7|-|few
TGTGCCACCAGTGATTCACAGGGTCTTCGTTCTTACGAGCAGTACTTC
CATSDSQGLRSYEQYF
>11|TRBV6-5|TRBJ2-7|-|-
TGTGCCAGCAGGCAGGGACTCGAGCAGTACTTC
CASRQGLEQYF
>14|TRBV28|TRBJ1-6|-|-
TGTGCCAGCAGGGGACGGAGGGTTAATTCACCCCTCCACTTT
CASRGRRVNSPLHF
>15|TRBV6-5|TRBJ1-3|-|-
TGTGCCAGCAGCAACGGGGGGGGGCCAGGAAACACCATATATTTT
CASSNGGGPGNTIYF
>14|TRBV5-4|TRBJ1-2|TRBD1|few
TGTGCTGGAAGCTTAGGTCCAGGGGGAGATGGCTACACCTTC
CAGSLGPGGDGYTF
>15|TRBV4-1|TRBJ2-7|-|-
TGCGCCAGCAGCCAAACTGGGCAGGGAGGCTACGAGCAGTACTTC
CASSQTGQGGYEQYF
>15|TRBV25-1|TRBJ2-1|-|-
TGTGCCAGCAGTGGACGCCGGGGGACGGATAATGAGCAGTTCTTC
CASSGRRGTDNEQFF
>15|TRBV7-3|TRBJ1-2|-|-
TGTGCCAGCAGCTCCGAGGCGGGGATGGAGTATGGCTACACCTTC
CASSSEAGMEYGYTF
>16|TRBV5-4|TRBJ1-5|TRBD1|-
TGTGCCAGCAGCTTGGGGGGACAGGGAATAGGACAGCCCCAGCATTTT
CASSLGGQGIGQPQHF
>15|TRBV5-5|TRBJ1-5|-|-
TGTGCCAGCAGCGATGACAGCTATAGCAATCAGCCCCAGCATTTT
CASSDDSYSNQPQHF
>14|TRBV5-4|TRBJ2-2|TRBD2|-
TGTGCCAGCAGCTTGGTGGCGGGAGGCGGGGAGCTGTTTTTT
CASSLVAGGGELFF
>13|TRBV10-3|TRBJ1-1|-|once
TGTGCCAGCGACGAGGGAGAGAAACCTGAAGCTTTCTTT
CASDEGEKPEAFF
>17|TRBV5-1|TRBJ2-3|TRBD2|-
TGCGCCAGCAGCGTCGGCCTAGCGGGGGGTAGCACAGATACGCAGTATTTT
CASSVGLAGGSTDTQYF
>16|TRBV7-2|TRBJ1-1|TRBD1|-
TGTGCCAGCAGCTTAGTAGGGACAGGGGCTGGGACTGAAGCTTTCTTT
CASSLVGTGAGTEAFF
>15|TRBV4-1|TRBJ1-3|-|-
TGCGCCAGCAGCCAAGTCGGGTTTGCTGGAAACACCATATATTTT
CASSQVGFAGNTIYF
>15|TRBV19|TRBJ1-5|-|once
TGTGCCAGTAGTATTATGTGGGACATAGGTCAGCCCCAGCATTTT
CASSIMWDIGQPQHF
>15|TRBV6-1|TRBJ2-7|-|-
TGTGCCAGCAGTTCGCCCGGGACATCGGCCTACGAGCAGTACTTC
CASSSPGTSAYEQYF
>14|TRBV11-2|TRBJ2-1|TRBD2|-
TGTGCCAGCAGCCCAGCAGGACTAGATAATGAGCAGTTCTTC
CASSPAGLDNEQFF
>15|TRBV7-3|TRBJ1-4|-|once
TGTGCCAGCAGCTTAAATGGGGGGACCAATGAAAAACTGTTTTTT
CASSLNGGTNEKLFF